This T cell receptor beta chain was recovered during a study of identical twins. General study points: Compared with unrelated sharing, twin-shared out-of-frame alpha sequences had more low-probability sequences. Possibly, invariant MAIT and iNKT cells partly confounded zero-insertion analyses. Reduced insertions were recorded for abundant cord blood beta clonotypes, with no such pattern in memory repertoires.

TCRdb passed the 5' RACE reads through MiXCR, listing each CDR3 protein once. There are about 260,000 distinct CDR3 sequences in the sample; roughly 7% occur only once, and more than 3% lies in the top ten. This clonotype was picked up a small number of times. What it binds is not known. The same data also contributed to another study, on yellow fever vaccine responses in identical twins.

The sample consisted of memory (CD45RO+) T cells sorted from blood. The sequence derives from a young woman in good health.

CDR3 nucleotide sequence: TGTGCCAGCAGCTTAGGACCTGTGGAAAGGGAAAAACTGTTTTTT. Translated: CASSLGPVEREKLFF. The chain recombines TRBV7-8 with TRBJ1-4; D is unresolved. Germline lookup yields CDR1 SGHVS and CDR2 FQNEAQ. The V end was cut by 1 base, the J end by 8 bases, with 14 bases between. This CDR3 contains 15 residues.